This entry describes one T cell receptor beta chain. This clonotype showed up many times. Its cognate antigen has yet to be identified. Germline and junction disagree at one end, which may indicate a read error. The source of the sample is a study of CD8 T cells in ankylosing spondylitis (dated by TCRdb to between 2016 and 2019). Context from the whole study: The study set out to find disease-linked TCR variants by profiling T cell receptor beta repertoires in ankylosing spondylitis patients and healthy donors. The full study cohort comprised 25 ankylosing spondylitis patients and about 110 healthy donors. Samples of peripheral blood were taken, and for ankylosing spondylitis patients, synovial fluid was collected as well. What the research found in general, with its limitations: Some of the motif variants had been reported before in the synovial fluid and blood of reactive arthritis patients, a finding that suggests common disease-initiation mechanisms. A TCR beta motif made up of about eight highly homologous amino acid variants appeared to be characteristic of blood from ankylosing spondylitis patients. According to the report, matched synovial fluid samples from ankylosing spondylitis patients were significantly enriched for the disease-linked clones. The disease-linked clones showed a CD8+ phenotype and occurred at relatively low frequencies in peripheral blood.

The instrument given in TCRdb is Illumina HiSeq 2500. TCR beta libraries were prepared by quantitative 5'-RACE with molecular barcodes. Regarding the original processing steps: To identify disease-linked TCR variants, a new computational method was used, one built on a probabilistic model of VDJ rearrangement. In-frame beta chains were kept once TCRdb had trimmed the public reads at Q25 with fastp and called clones with MiXCR. One record per CDR3 amino acid sequence lists the most common genes and DNA. What appears here as the V and J calls and clone size reflects TCRdb's work, not the paper's. This sample gives roughly 490,000 distinct CDR3 sequences in total; roughly 5% of them show up just once. The ten largest clones take up around 3.5% of the sample. The germline V gene yields SGHRS for CDR1 and YFSETQ for CDR2. Including the terminal cysteine and phenylalanine, the CDR3 comprises 14 residues. Left in the record is the CDR3 DNA by itself, 42 bases read in frame from the first base.

The sequencing input was blood, either unsorted or a sorted T cell fraction (not recorded which). Rearrangement joined TRBV5-1 to TRBJ2-1; TRBD2 fits 8 bases in the junction. The clonotype was recovered from a male donor with ankylosing spondylitis. The CDR3 amino acid sequence is: CASSFSGTYNEQFF. The nucleotide sequence reads TGTGCCAGCAGCTTTAGCGGGACTTACAATGAGCAGTTCTTC.